The clone carrying this T cell receptor (beta chain) was seen a single time. No antigen is known for it. The investigators amplified TCR beta CDR3 regions from RNA transcripts. An initial round of RT-PCR targeting the TCR CDR3 relied on the HTBI primer set. TCRdb ran MiXCR on the multiplex PCR reads and lists one entry per CDR3 protein. The sample records 500,000 to 800,000 distinct CDR3 sequences, 45% being singletons. The source of the sample is a study of T cells in Graves' hyperthyroidism and ophthalmopathy. General study findings and limits: Separating ophthalmopathy from stable hyperthyroidism was achieved by a 13 V-J model. Most thyroid clonotypes with frequency above 0.001 were detected in blood.

Sequencing was carried out using peripheral blood or thyroid tissue (not recorded which). The clonotype comes from an adult man with Graves' disease, either hyperthyroidism or ophthalmopathy (not recorded which).

CDR3 sequence (DNA): TGTGCCAGTCGCCCAGGTTCCTCACCCCTCCACTTT. Encoded protein: CASRPGSSPLHF. This sequence joins TRBV19 and TRBJ1-6; D not certain. Germline CDR1 and CDR2: LNHDA and SQIVND (reference sequence). The CDR3 sequence is 12 residues long. With 8 bases removed from V and 10 bases from J, the gap between germline ends came to 12 bases.